Shown below are 10 T cell receptor beta chains from a single sample sequenced in a study of Graves' ophthalmopathy and Graves' hyperthyroidism (dated by TCRdb to 2017 to 2018). The reads were generated on an Illumina HiSeq 2000. For repertoire sequencing, TCR beta CDR3 regions were amplified from RNA transcripts. A first-round RT-PCR used HTBI primers with the Qiagen OneStep RT-PCR kit, followed by a second-round multiplex PCR, size selection and purification. Using fastp at Q25 and MiXCR, TCRdb reprocessed the public reads and kept productive beta chains. Each record represents a unique CDR3 protein, reported with the most common genes and DNA among its rows. This sample has over a million distinct CDR3 sequences in its table, and roughly 35% of those were observed once. The ten largest clones take up more than 9.5% of the sample. Sequenced sample: peripheral blood or thyroid tissue (not recorded which). The receptors stem from an adult man with Graves' hyperthyroidism.

A few counts support this clonotype. A junction end diverges from the germline sequence, so it may reflect a read error. The chain uses TRBV10-3 and TRBJ1-1, with TRBD1 matching 10 bases. This CDR3 contains 16 residues. The germline V gene has CDR1 ENHRY and CDR2 SYGVKD. Here the CDR3 reads CASSYRGQGKNTEAFF. For the CDR3, the DNA is TGTGCCAGCAGTTACCGGGGACAGGGGAAGAACACTGAAGCTTTCTTT.

The table lists this clonotype with many counts. The germline gene is not matched at one end of the junction; a read error may be the cause. The chain carries TRBV12-3 or TRBV12-4 and TRBJ1-5, with D perhaps TRBD1 (6 bases). This CDR3 is built from 14 residues. DNA of the CDR3: TGCGCCAGCAGCTTAGGGGGGAACAATCAGCCCCAGCATTTT. As protein: CASSLGGNNQPQHF.

The chain joins TRBV5-6 to TRBJ2-7; D may correspond to TRBD1 or TRBD2 (6 bases each). Trimming left V 2 bases short and J 6 bases short, with 15 bases between. Germline V gene sequence: CDR1 SGHDT, CDR2 YYEEEE. The length of the CDR3 is 14 residues. CDR3 sequence: CASSFVGRGGEQYF. The CDR3 DNA reads TGTGCCAGCAGCTTCGTAGGCAGGGGAGGCGAGCAGTACTTC.

This clonotype was counted between two and nine times. The chain links TRBV10-3 to TRBJ2-7; weak D call: TRBD1 (6 bases). The CDR3 runs to 13 residues. V lost 10 bases and J lost 1, with 14 bases in between. CDR1 is ENHRY, CDR2 SYGVKD, per germline. The CDR3 loop is CASKGVRSYEQYF. CDR3 DNA sequence: TGTGCCAGCAAGGGGGTACGTTCCTACGAGCAGTACTTC.

Note on this clonotype: A much larger clone lies one base from this, so it may be a read error. The chain recombines TRBV7-9 with TRBJ1-4, with D tentatively TRBD1 (6 bases). Germline loops: CDR1 SEHNR, CDR2 FQNEAQ (reference sequence). The CDR3 is 16 residues long. The CDR3: CASRHRQGTENGKLFF. The CDR3 DNA is TGTGCCAGCAGACACAGGCAGGGGACGGAAAATGGAAAACTGTTTTTT. The variable domain in full, completed from reference TRBV7-9 and TRBJ1-4, reads DTGVSQNPRHKITKRGQNVTFRCDPISEHNRLYWYRQTLGQGPEFLTYFQNEAQLEKSRLLSDRFSAERPKGSFSTLEIQRTEQGDSAMYLCASRHRQGTENGKLFFGSGTQLSVL.

The table lists this clonotype with a few counts. The chain recombines TRBV12-3 or TRBV12-4 with TRBJ1-1; 8 nucleotides align to TRBD1. This CDR3 has 15 amino acids. Trimming at V came to 5 bases and at J to 0 bases, leaving 5 bases not matched to a gene. The chain's CDR3 is CASSEGTGMNTEAFF. CDR3 DNA: TGTGCCAGCAGTGAAGGGACAGGAATGAACACTGAAGCTTTCTTT.

This clonotype was picked up a small number of times. This chain uses TRBV20-1 with TRBJ2-6; no definite D call. V lost 1 base to trimming and J lost 4 bases, with 2 bases between them. The CDR3 runs 12 residues. The germline gives CDR1 DFQATT, CDR2 SNEGSKA (reference sequence). CDR3 amino acids: CSARVGANVLTF. The CDR3 DNA follows: TGCAGTGCTAGAGTCGGGGCCAACGTCCTGACTTTC.

The V gene is TRBV6-6, the J gene TRBJ1-3; tentative D call: TRBD1 (5 bases). Germline V lookup: CDR1 MNHNY, CDR2 SVGAGI (reference sequence). The CDR3 length is 16 residues. The germline V and J ends were trimmed by 0 bases and 0 bases, with 9 bases remaining between them. For the CDR3, the DNA is TGTGCCAGCAGTTACTCAGGGGCGACCTCTGGAAACACCATATATTTT. This gives the protein CASSYSGATSGNTIYF.

This clonotype was detected ten times or more. This chain links TRBV29-1 with TRBJ1-5; D ambiguous. The V and J ends lost 5 bases and 2 bases respectively, with 7 bases between them. Germline assignment: CDR1 SQVTM and CDR2 ANQGSEA. The CDR3 consists of 12 residues. The CDR3 coding sequence is TGCAGCGTTAAAACAGGCAATCAGCCCCAGCATTTT. The encoded protein is CSVKTGNQPQHF.

This clonotype came up many times. The V and J genes are TRBV7-2 and TRBJ1-1; tentatively, D is TRBD1 (6 bases). Germline V CDR1 and CDR2: SGHTA, FQGNSA. The ends were cut back, 5 bases at V and 1 base at J, with 11 bases in the middle. The CDR3 spans 14 residues. CDR3 region: CASSAGQKNTEAFF. CDR3 nucleotides: TGTGCCAGCAGCGCCGGACAGAAGAACACTGAAGCTTTCTTT.